A selection of T cell receptor beta chains follows, all from one sample in a study of cytomegalovirus exposure and HLA in healthy donors. Sequenced by immunoSEQ multiplex PCR; TCRdb stores in-frame clones only, minus some. The sample records around 100,000 clones, under 90% being singletons. Sequenced: PBMCs. Receptor source: a young woman in good health and CMV-seronegative. The CDR3 runs from the conserved cysteine through the conserved F or W. A D gene is named only where the DNA matches it firmly. Rows may omit the clone size; those that give it use once, few, many or a size class.

V	D	J	size	DNA	CDR3
TRBV4-1	TRBD2	TRBJ2-3	-	TGCGCCAGCAGCCCGGGAGGGGGATCCGGGACGGGAAGCACAGATACGCAGTATTTT	CASSPGGGSGTGSTDTQYF
TRBV12-5	TRBD2	TRBJ2-1	-	TGTGCTAGTGGCCGTGGGACTAGCGGGAGCCACAATGAGCAGTTCTTC	CASGRGTSGSHNEQFF
TRBV11-3	-	TRBJ1-1	few	TGTGCCAGCAGCTTAGCCGGTCCAAAGTTCTTT	CASSLAGPKFF
TRBV7-2	TRBD1	TRBJ1-4	-	TGTGCCAGCAGCTACCGGGGACAGGGGGTCGCTAATGAAAAACTGTTTTTT	CASSYRGQGVANEKLFF
TRBV7-8	-	TRBJ1-1	-	TGTGCCAGCAGCATACAGGGGAACACTGAAGCTTTCTTT	CASSIQGNTEAFF
TRBV7-9	TRBD2	TRBJ2-2	-	TGTGCCAGCAAAAGTGGGGAGGGATTGAACACCGGGGAGCTGTTTTTT	CASKSGEGLNTGELFF
TRBV7-2	-	TRBJ2-1	-	TGTGCCAGCAGCCTCGGAGGGAAGCGGAGCAATGAGCAGTTCTTC	CASSLGGKRSNEQFF
TRBV11-2	-	TRBJ1-6	-	TGTGCCAGCAGCTCCCCAGGGTATAGTAATTCACCCCTCCACTTT	CASSSPGYSNSPLHF
TRBV7-2	-	TRBJ1-5	-	TGTGCCAGCAGCACACTGGGGGGGGGCAATCAGCCCCAGCATTTT	CASSTLGGGNQPQHF
TRBV5-4	-	TRBJ2-5	-	TGTGCCAGCAGGGCAGGGGAGGGAGAGACCCAGTACTTC	CASRAGEGETQYF
TRBV30	-	TRBJ1-5	-	TGTGCCTGGAGTGTGTTGGGAGATGGGCCCCAGCATTTT	CAWSVLGDGPQHF
TRBV5-1	-	TRBJ2-2	-	TGCGCCAGCAGCTTGGGACTAGGAACGAACACCGGGGAGCTGTTTTTT	CASSLGLGTNTGELFF
TRBV7-2	-	TRBJ2-7	-	TGTGCCAGCAGCTTAAATGCCGGGTCCTACGAGCAGTACTTC	CASSLNAGSYEQYF
TRBV6-5	-	TRBJ1-4	many	TGTGCCAGCAGTCCACCGGTCGGACTGTTTTTT	CASSPPVGLFF
TRBV19	TRBD2	TRBJ2-1	-	TGTGCCAGTAGTATGCGGCGCCTAGCGGGTTTAGGAAGGGGTGATGAGCAGTTCTTC	CASSMRRLAGLGRGDEQFF
TRBV19	TRBD1	TRBJ1-4	-	TGTGCCAGTATGGGACAGGGGTCTTTGTCCGAAAAACTGTTTTTT	CASMGQGSLSEKLFF
TRBV7-2	TRBD2	TRBJ2-2	once	TGTGCCAGCAGCGTTACTAGCGGGAGTAACGGGGAGCTGTTTTTT	CASSVTSGSNGELFF
TRBV10-3	-	TRBJ2-7	-	TGTGCCATCAGTGAGGAACTGGTACTCGAGCAGTACTTC	CAISEELVLEQYF
TRBV11-2	-	TRBJ2-6	-	TGTGCCAGCAGCTTAGATCGCCCGGGAGCCGGGGCCAACGTCCTGACTTTC	CASSLDRPGAGANVLTF
TRBV5-1	-	TRBJ2-2	-	TGCGCCAGCAGCTTCCAGGGTTACACCGGGGAGCTGTTTTTT	CASSFQGYTGELFF
TRBV9	-	TRBJ2-2	-	TGTGCCAGCAGCGCTGTGACAGGGACTCTGTACGTCGGGGAGCTGTTTTTT	CASSAVTGTLYVGELFF
TRBV4-3	-	TRBJ1-1	-	TGCGCCAGCAGCCAAGATGTTACAGGGAGACGGAACACTGAAGCTTTCTTT	CASSQDVTGRRNTEAFF
TRBV18	TRBD1	TRBJ1-5	-	TGTGCCAGCTCGCCGACAGGGGGGGATCAGCCCCAGCATTTT	CASSPTGGDQPQHF
TRBV5-5	-	TRBJ2-1	few	TGTGCCAGCAGCCTGTTGGGAGTCGAGCAGTTCTTC	CASSLLGVEQFF
TRBV30	TRBD1	TRBJ1-2	-	TGTGCCTGGAGTGCAGGGGGCAATGGCTACACCTTC	CAWSAGGNGYTF
TRBV27	-	TRBJ1-2	-	TGTGCCAGCAGTCAACAACTAGGGGGTGGCTACACCTTC	CASSQQLGGGYTF
TRBV5-1	TRBD1	TRBJ1-2	-	TGCGCCAGCAGCTTACCACAGGGGGGAAACTATGGCTACACCTTC	CASSLPQGGNYGYTF
TRBV7-2	-	TRBJ1-1	-	TGTGCCAGCAGCTTAGCTGCGGGTACTGAAGCTTTCTTT	CASSLAAGTEAFF
TRBV4-3	TRBD1	TRBJ1-2	-	TGCGCCAGCAGCCAGCCGGGACAGGGGTTCAGGGGCTACACCTTC	CASSQPGQGFRGYTF
TRBV19	TRBD1	TRBJ1-4	-	TGTGCCAGTAGTATGGGACAGCTTTCAGGACTTACTGCCCGGAGTACAAAACTGTTTTTT	CASSMGQLSGLTARSTKLFF
TRBV4-3	TRBD1	TRBJ1-3	-	TGCGCCAGCAGCCGGACCATCCCGGGACAGCTGGTCTCTGGAAACACCATATATTTT	CASSRTIPGQLVSGNTIYF
TRBV29-1	TRBD1	TRBJ1-5	once	TGCAGCGTTGAAGATAGGGACAGATTCCAGCATTTT	CSVEDRDRFQHF
TRBV18	-	TRBJ1-1	-	TGTGCCAGCTCACCAACTGCGTCTAACACTGAAGCTTTCTTT	CASSPTASNTEAFF
TRBV19	-	TRBJ1-1	-	TGTGCCAGTAGTCCTGACTGGGACACTGAAGCTTTCTTT	CASSPDWDTEAFF
TRBV6-5	-	TRBJ2-2	-	TGTGCCAGCAGTTACTTAGCGGTGATGAACACCGGGGAGCTGTTTTTT	CASSYLAVMNTGELFF
TRBV27	TRBD2	TRBJ2-3	-	TGTGCCAGCAGTTTGCTAGCGGGGACCACAGATACGCAGTATTTT	CASSLLAGTTDTQYF
TRBV7-2	-	TRBJ1-6	-	TGTGCCAGCAGCTTCGTAGTAGGGGGGGGCGACTCACCCCTCCACTTT	CASSFVVGGGDSPLHF
TRBV7-2	-	TRBJ1-2	-	TGTGCCAGCAGCGTTCTCCTCACAGTCTATGGCTACACCTTC	CASSVLLTVYGYTF
TRBV30	-	TRBJ1-5	-	TGTGCCTGGAGTGTAGGGGCGGAGAATCAGCCCCAGCATTTT	CAWSVGAENQPQHF
TRBV19	TRBD2	TRBJ2-5	-	TGTGCCAGTAGTTCGACTAGCGGGAACCAAGAGACCCAGTACTTC	CASSSTSGNQETQYF
TRBV11-1	-	TRBJ2-7	-	TGTGCCAGCAGCCTGGGACTTCCCGGGGCCTACGAGCAGTACTTC	CASSLGLPGAYEQYF
TRBV21-1	-	TRBJ1-2	-	TGTGCCAGCAGCAAAGCGGTAAGATGGGCCCTCCACCCGTATGGCTACACCTTC	CASSKAVRWALHPYGYTF
TRBV5-1	TRBD1	TRBJ2-5	-	TGCGCCAGCAGCCTGGGACAGGGTGGAGGGGAGACCCAGTACTTC	CASSLGQGGGETQYF
TRBV5-6	-	TRBJ2-1	few	TGTGCCAGCAGGGGGCATAATGAGCAGTTCTTC	CASRGHNEQFF
TRBV2	TRBD1	TRBJ2-7	-	TGTGCCAGCAGTTTCGACGGCTGGGGACAGACCTCCTACGAGCAGTACTTC	CASSFDGWGQTSYEQYF
TRBV7-9	TRBD1	TRBJ1-3	-	TGTGCCAGCAGCTTTTCGGACAGGAACACCATATATTTT	CASSFSDRNTIYF
TRBV7-2	-	TRBJ1-1	-	TGTGCCAGCTTACCGCGGGTAGGGCTAAACACTGAAGCTTTCTTT	CASLPRVGLNTEAFF
TRBV19	TRBD1	TRBJ1-5	once	TGTGCCAGTAGTATACGGACAGGGCATCAGCCCCAGCATTTT	CASSIRTGHQPQHF
TRBV5-1	-	TRBJ2-7	once	TGCGCCAGCAGCTCGGGGTCCTACGAGCAGTACTTC	CASSSGSYEQYF
TRBV10-3	TRBD1	TRBJ1-2	-	TGTGCCACCCAGGGGGAAGGACAGGGAGCCTATGGCTACACCTTC	CATQGEGQGAYGYTF
TRBV6-6	-	TRBJ1-2	-	TGTGCCAGCAGTTACTCGAACGGGTATGGCTACACCTTC	CASSYSNGYGYTF
TRBV6-5	TRBD1	TRBJ1-1	-	TGTGCCAGCAGTCGGGGAGGACAGGGAAGGTCTGAAGCTTTCTTT	CASSRGGQGRSEAFF
TRBV7-8	TRBD1	TRBJ1-2	-	TGTGCCAGCAGCTCATCCCGGGACAGGGGGCATTTTAGCTATGGCTACACCTTC	CASSSSRDRGHFSYGYTF
TRBV12-5	TRBD1	TRBJ1-5	-	TGTGCTAGTGGTTTGTTAACAGGGGGCAATCAGCCCCAGCATTTT	CASGLLTGGNQPQHF
TRBV25-1	-	TRBJ1-6	-	TGTGCCAGCAGTGAGGGGCCGTCGAGCTCCTATAATTCACCCCTCCACTTT	CASSEGPSSSYNSPLHF
TRBV11-2	-	TRBJ1-6	once	TGTGCCAGCAGCTCAGCTCGGGAGTTCAATTCACCCCTCCACTTT	CASSSAREFNSPLHF